One sample yielded the 29 T cell receptor beta chains listed below, sequenced in a study of radiation and T cells in renal cell carcinoma. Described treatment: 15 Gy SBRT to primary tumor, nephrectomy 4 weeks later. TCRdb's copy holds only in-frame clones and misses some; the assay was immunoSEQ multiplex PCR. The sample lists several thousand clones, approximately 54% occurring once. This sample comprised tumor tissue, obtained from a patient whose treatment included radiotherapy and nephrectomy. These receptors were collected from a man between 60 and 75 years old with renal cell carcinoma.

V and J are TRBV28 and TRBJ2-7; D possibly corresponds to TRBD2 (6 bases). Germline assignment: CDR1 MDHEN and CDR2 SYDVKM. V dropped 6 bases and J dropped 3 bases, with 12 bases sitting between them. The CDR3 is made up of 13 amino acids. The CDR3 DNA sequence: TGTGCCAGCAGCGATGATAGCGGCTACGAGCAGTACTTC. The encoded protein is CASSDDSGYEQYF. Full variable domain (missing parts from reference TRBV28 and TRBJ2-7): DVKVTQSSRYLVKRTGEKVFLECVQDMDHENMFWYRQDPGLGLRLIYFSYDVKMKEKGDIPEGYSVSREKKERFSLILESASTNQTSMYLCASSDDSGYEQYFGPGTRLTVT.

The chain couples TRBV5-1 to TRBJ1-2, with 11 bases identical to TRBD1. Germline V lookup: CDR1 SGHRS, CDR2 YFSETQ. The CDR3 is 15 amino acids. V trimming: 0 bases; J trimming: 8 bases; junction bases outside the gene matches: 6. The CDR3 is CASSLDGQGALGYTF. The CDR3 DNA sequence: TGCGCCAGCAGCTTGGACGGACAGGGGGCGTTGGGCTACACCTTC.

The chain couples TRBV5-1 to TRBJ2-1; D is unresolved. V dropped 2 bases and J dropped 6 bases, with 9 bases sitting between them. CDR1 SGHRS and CDR2 YFSETQ come from the germline V gene. The CDR3 totals 13 residues. CDR3 nucleotide sequence: TGCGCCAGCAGCTTTTCCCCTTTCAATGAGCAGTTCTTC. Protein sequence: CASSFSPFNEQFF.

As DNA, the CDR3 is TGTGCCAGCTCAGGCCCCGGGACAGGGGGCACGAGAAACATTCAGTACTTC. Translated, it gives CASSGPGTGGTRNIQYF. The rearrangement joins TRBV18 to TRBJ2-4; 12 bases align to TRBD1. CDR1 is KGHSH and CDR2 is LQKENI in the germline V gene. The length of the CDR3 is 17 residues. With 5 bases clipped from V and 6 bases from J, the junction kept 11 bases outside the gene matches.

This clone came up a few times. V and J are TRBV4-3 and TRBJ2-7; no reliable D call. CDR1 and CDR2 (germline): LGHNA, YSLEER. Trimming cost V 1 base and J 4 bases, with 8 bases left between them. The CDR3 covers 13 residues. CDR3 loop: CASSQGTSYEQYF. In nucleotides, the CDR3 is TGCGCCAGCAGCCAAGGGACCTCTTACGAGCAGTACTTC.

This clone was detected once. V gene TRBV7-8 combines with J gene TRBJ1-5, with 10 bases that match TRBD1. V lost 5 bases and J lost 3; bases outside the gene matches: 10. The CDR3 is made up of 17 amino acids. In germline, CDR1 is SGHVS, CDR2 FQNEAQ. CDR3 loop: CASSLSTGGNPNQPQHF. The CDR3 nucleotides are TGTGCCAGCAGCCTTTCGACAGGGGGCAACCCCAATCAGCCCCAGCATTTT.

This chain links TRBV15 with TRBJ1-4; D perhaps matches TRBD1 (5 bases). The CDR3 has 13 residues. Between the trimmed V and J ends, which lost 9 bases and 4 bases, there was a span of 12 bases. CDR1 and CDR2 from the germline V gene are LNHNV and YYDKDF (reference sequence). The CDR3 region has the DNA TGTGCCACAAGCCGGGACGGTAATGAAAAACTGTTTTTT. It translates to CATSRDGNEKLFF. The whole variable domain, remainder taken from reference TRBV15 and TRBJ1-4, is DAMVIQNPRYQVTQFGKPVTLSCSQTLNHNVMYWYQQKSSQAPKLLFHYYDKDFNNEADTPDNFQSRRPNTSFCFLDIRSPGLGDTAMYLCATSRDGNEKLFFGSGTQLSVL.

The chain recombines TRBV7-2 with TRBJ1-4; TRBD1 matches 7 bases. Losses at the gene ends were 5 bases for V and 5 bases for J; bases not matched to a gene: 5. CDR1 and CDR2 from the germline V gene are SGHTA and FQGNSA. The CDR3 has 14 amino acids. CDR3 amino acids: CASSQDRVNEKLFF. The DNA of the CDR3 is TGTGCCAGCAGCCAAGACAGGGTAAATGAAAAACTGTTTTTT. The complete variable domain, with remaining parts taken from reference TRBV7-2 and TRBJ1-4, reads GAGVSQSPSNKVTEKGKDVELRCDPISGHTALYWYRQSLGQGLEFLIYFQGNSAPDKSGLPSDRFSAERTGGSVSTLTIQRTQQEDSAVYLCASSQDRVNEKLFFGSGTQLSVL.

This chain links TRBV7-2 with TRBJ2-7; 9 bases align to TRBD2. CDR3 length: 15 amino acids. V shed 1 base and J 3 bases; nucleotides not matched to a gene: 4. In germline, CDR1 is SGHTA, CDR2 FQGNSA. CDR3 in DNA: TGTGCCAGCAGCTTAGGGGTAGCGGGAGACTACGAGCAGTACTTC. This encodes CASSLGVAGDYEQYF.

The chain carries TRBV19 and TRBJ1-2; D is uncertain. CDR1 is LNHDA, CDR2 SQIVND, per germline (reference sequence). The CDR3 is 14 residues long. The ends were cut back, 4 bases at V and 4 bases at J, with 13 bases in the middle. The CDR3 DNA reads TGTGCCAGTAGTAGTCCGGGATTGGCCTATGGCTACACCTTC. Protein product: CASSSPGLAYGYTF.

Regarding this clone: Being one base from a much bigger clone, this may be a read error. The same CDR3 also results from other DNA sequences found in this sample. The V and J genes are TRBV2 and TRBJ2-7; D is perhaps TRBD2 (6 bases). V was pared by 0 bases and J by 10 bases, with 16 bases between. The CDR3 covers 14 residues. Germline CDR1 is SNHLY and CDR2 is FYNNEI. The CDR3 sequence is CASSEALRRAEQYF. The CDR3 nucleotides read TGTGCCAGCAGTGAAGCGCTTCGGAGGGCCGAACAGTACTTC.

The chain carries TRBV19 and TRBJ2-5, with 12 bases identical to TRBD1. V lost 5 bases, J lost 5 bases, and 12 bases stayed unmatched. Per the germline V gene, CDR1 is LNHDA and CDR2 is SQIVND (reference sequence). The CDR3 is 17 amino acids. CDR3 bases: TGTGCCAGTAGTGGGATCCCGGGACAGGGGGCCGAGGAGACCCAGTACTTC. Translated, it gives CASSGIPGQGAEETQYF.

The V call is TRBV27, the J call TRBJ1-2, with D maybe TRBD1 (5 bases). Trimming removed 4 bases from V and 2 bases from J, with 14 bases in between. Germline values: CDR1 MNHEY, CDR2 SMNVEV (reference sequence). The CDR3 has 15 amino acids. The CDR3 DNA reads as TGTGCCAGCAGTTCGGACACCCGGGGAAACTATGGCTACACCTTC. This sequence encodes CASSSDTRGNYGYTF.

The chain has TRBV7-2 and TRBJ2-7; no definite D call. The germline V gene encodes CDR1 SGHTA and CDR2 FQGNSA. The CDR3 is made up of 13 amino acids. The germline V and J ends were trimmed by 6 bases and 0 bases, with 9 bases remaining between them. CDR3 DNA sequence: TGTGCCAGCAGTATAGTTCCCTCCTACGAGCAGTACTTC. This translates into CASSIVPSYEQYF.

Only a few counts were recorded for this clone. The junction departs from germline at one end; a sequencing error may be responsible. The V and J genes are TRBV30 and TRBJ1-2, with 7 bases aligning to TRBD1. Germline CDR1 reads GTSNPN; CDR2 reads SVGIG (reference sequence). This CDR3 spans 11 amino acids. CDR3 DNA sequence: TGTGCCTGGAGTGTAGGACAGGCCAGGCTCTTC. Its protein is CAWSVGQARLF.

This chain uses TRBV19 with TRBJ2-7; 7 bases are a match to TRBD1. J was trimmed by 2 bases and V by 9 bases; bases with no gene match: 7. The CDR3 has 13 residues. CDR1 LNHDA and CDR2 SQIVND come from the germline V gene (reference sequence). The CDR3 DNA is TGTGCCAGCAGCTCGGGACAGCCCTACGAGCAGTACTTC. This codes for CASSSGQPYEQYF.

The sample holds a few counts of this clone. This chain joins TRBV2 and TRBJ1-2; D is undetermined. V shed 10 bases and J shed 4 bases, with 13 bases lying between them. The germline gives CDR1 SNHLY, CDR2 FYNNEI. This CDR3 has 12 residues. CDR3 residues: CAMIFMTYGYTF. The DNA for the CDR3 is TGTGCCATGATATTCATGACCTATGGCTACACCTTC.

The genes are TRBV6-1 and TRBJ2-7, with D uncertain. The V end was cut by 2 bases, the J end by 0 bases, with 8 bases between. Germline assignment: CDR1 MNHNS and CDR2 SASEGT. The CDR3 has 14 amino acids. The CDR3 is CASSETVSSYEQYF. The CDR3 DNA reads TGTGCCAGCAGTGAAACGGTCAGCTCCTACGAGCAGTACTTC.

This clone was counted only a few times. This chain connects TRBV28 to TRBJ1-2; 11 nucleotides line up with TRBD1. After removal of 2 bases from V and 8 bases from J, the junction contained 10 bases not matched to a gene. Germline V CDR1 and CDR2: MDHEN, SYDVKM. The CDR3 length is 16 residues. The CDR3 DNA reads TGTGCCAGCAGTTTACAAGTTGGACAGGGGGCGGGCGGCTACACCTTC. It encodes CASSLQVGQGAGGYTF.

In this sample, this clone turned up a few times. The J gene is TRBJ1-4, the V gene TRBV30; D is unclear. The CDR3 sequence is 13 residues long. From germline, CDR1 is GTSNPN and CDR2 SVGIG (reference sequence). V was shortened by 3 bases and J by 6 bases, with 11 bases between the two germline ends. CDR3 sequence reads: CAWRGRGDEKLFF. The CDR3 nucleotides read TGTGCCTGGAGGGGCCGCGGGGATGAAAAACTGTTTTTT.

In DNA, the CDR3 is TGCGCCAGCAGCCCCGGGGACTGGTCCTACGAGCAGTACTTC. Residues: CASSPGDWSYEQYF. The chain couples TRBV4-1 to TRBJ2-7; D is possibly TRBD2 (6 bases). Deletions cut 4 bases from V and 1 base from J, with 11 bases between. The CDR3 consists of 14 residues. Germline-derived CDR1 and CDR2 are MGHRA and YSYEKL.

This clone ranks as medium-sized. The rearrangement uses TRBV28 and TRBJ2-7; no clear D. The CDR3 totals 13 residues. The germline gives CDR1 MDHEN, CDR2 SYDVKM. V gave up 2 bases and J gave up 10 bases, with 15 bases separating them. The CDR3 here is CASSLTFVSQQYF. CDR3 in DNA: TGTGCCAGCAGTTTAACATTTGTCAGTCAACAGTACTTC.

This rearrangement joins TRBV9 to TRBJ2-6; D may match TRBD1 or TRBD2 (5 bases each). Germline CDR1 is SGDLS and CDR2 is YYNGEE. V gave up 4 bases and J gave up 0 bases, with 11 bases separating them. This CDR3 has 16 residues. The CDR3 DNA reads as TGTGCCAGCAGCTTAGGGGAGTCCTCTGGGGCCAACGTCCTGACTTTC. Translated, it gives CASSLGESSGANVLTF.

This chain connects TRBV6-5 to TRBJ2-6, with D hard to call. CDR1 MNHEY and CDR2 SVGAGI come from the germline V gene. The CDR3 loop spans 15 amino acids. V was trimmed by 0 bases and J by 0 bases, leaving 3 bases between them. CDR3 region: CASSYSSSGANVLTF. In DNA, the CDR3 is TGTGCCAGCAGTTACTCGAGCTCTGGGGCCAACGTCCTGACTTTC.

This clone was seen only a few times. The chain couples TRBV19 to TRBJ1-5; no clear D. CDR1 and CDR2 from the germline V gene are LNHDA and SQIVND (reference sequence). This CDR3 is built from 15 residues. Deletions cut 1 base from V and 3 bases from J, with 10 bases between. This CDR3 is CASSIAAEYNQPQHF. The DNA of the CDR3 is TGTGCCAGTAGTATAGCGGCAGAATACAATCAGCCCCAGCATTTT.

This chain links TRBV4-1 with TRBJ2-7, with D possibly being TRBD1 (5 bases). This CDR3 has 14 residues. From germline, CDR1 is MGHRA and CDR2 YSYEKL. V lost 1 base and J 3 bases, leaving 10 bases between the germline ends. CDR3 in DNA: TGCGCCAGCAGCCAAGGTGACAGACACTACGAGCAGTACTTC. This encodes CASSQGDRHYEQYF.

This clone was picked up a small number of times. Here the CDR3 reads CASSLSDRVGGYTF. In DNA, the CDR3 is TGCGCCAGCAGCCTCTCGGACAGGGTGGGGGGCTACACCTTC. V gene TRBV5-1 combines with J gene TRBJ1-2, with 8 nucleotides matching TRBD1. V gave up 4 bases and J gave up 8 bases; unmatched junction bases: 10. Looked up from germline, CDR1 is SGHRS and CDR2 is YFSETQ. The CDR3 covers 14 residues.

A remark on this clone: This may come from a read error, since a much larger clone is one base off. V and J are TRBV28 and TRBJ2-5; a weak D match, TRBD1 (5 bases). The J call is doubtful: the DNA matches TRBJ2-7 better. The CDR3 covers 13 residues. Looked up from germline, CDR1 is MDHEN and CDR2 is SYDVKM. CDR3 nucleotides: TGTGCCAGCAGTTTCCCACAGGACTACGAGCAGTACTTC. This translates into CASSFPQDYEQYF.

This clone counts as large (0.1 to 1%). The CDR3 nucleotides read TGTGCCAGCAGCTTGTCCATCAATGAGCAGTTCTTC. Its translation: CASSLSINEQFF. J is TRBJ2-1 and V is TRBV7-2, with D hard to call. The CDR3 is 12 amino acids. Trimming removed 3 bases at V and 6 bases at J, with 6 bases between. CDR1 and CDR2 (germline): SGHTA, FQGNSA. The complete variable domain, with remaining parts taken from reference TRBV7-2 and TRBJ2-1, reads GAGVSQSPSNKVTEKGKDVELRCDPISGHTALYWYRQSLGQGLEFLIYFQGNSAPDKSGLPSDRFSAERTGGSVSTLTIQRTQQEDSAVYLCASSLSINEQFFGPGTRLTVL.